This entry lists 17 T cell receptor beta chains sequenced from one sample in a study of human T cells and chemical hapten exposure. TCRdb re-derived calls from the RACE reads in MiXCR, one entry per CDR3 protein. The sample has about 120,000 distinct CDR3 sequences; roughly an eighth are singletons. Time point reported: patch test 1, 2 weeks after DPC sensitization. Stated treatment: therapeutic diphenylcyclopropenone sensitization with weekly scalp DPC. Source: whole blood, taken in connection with sensitization to the hapten diphenylcyclopropenone (DPC). The receptors originated from a man aged 18 to 29 with alopecia areata. Some clones in this sample may be carry-over from other donors' samples.

In this sample, this clonotype turned up a few times. The rearrangement links TRBV14 to TRBJ1-2; D ambiguous. The V end was cut by 3 bases, the J end by 2 bases, with 10 bases between. Germline lookup yields CDR1 SGHDN and CDR2 FVKESK. The CDR3 totals 14 residues. CDR3 bases: TGTGCCAGCAGCCACCGGTACGGGAACTATGGCTACACCTTC. Encoded protein: CASSHRYGNYGYTF.

This clonotype has at least ten counts. The V and J genes are TRBV27 and TRBJ2-3; D unresolved. Germline V gives CDR1 MNHEY, CDR2 SMNVEV (reference sequence). Trimming left V 6 bases short and J 0 bases short, with 7 bases between. The CDR3 runs 13 residues. CDR3 sequence: CASRVSSTDTQYF. CDR3 nucleotides: TGTGCCAGCAGGGTATCTAGCACAGATACGCAGTATTTT.

The V gene is TRBV7-9, the J gene TRBJ2-5, with D possibly being TRBD2 (6 bases). Germline V gene lookup returns CDR1 SEHNR and CDR2 FQNEAQ (reference sequence). The length of the CDR3 is 18 residues. V lost 5 bases and J 2 bases, leaving 24 bases between the germline ends. The CDR3 is CASSRGANPTLTQETQYF. The CDR3 DNA is TGTGCCAGCAGCCGCGGGGCCAATCCTACCCTTACTCAAGAGACCCAGTACTTC.

This clonotype was detected only a few times. The V and J genes are TRBV10-3 and TRBJ1-2, with 7 bases that match TRBD1. The CDR3 is 14 residues long. CDR1 is ENHRY and CDR2 is SYGVKD in the germline V gene. Trimming took 3 bases from V and 7 from J; bases not matched to a gene: 8. The CDR3 coding sequence is TGTGCCATCAGTGACCCGACAGGGTTCGGTGGCTACACCTTC. Translated: CAISDPTGFGGYTF.

The chain is built from TRBV6-4 and TRBJ2-5, with TRBD1 matching over 8 bases. The trim removed 3 bases at V and 5 bases at J, leaving 2 bases unmatched. The germline V gene encodes CDR1 MRHNA and CDR2 SNTAGT. There are 13 residues in the CDR3. This chain's CDR3 is CASSDDRGETQYF. CDR3 DNA: TGTGCCAGCAGTGATGACAGGGGCGAGACCCAGTACTTC.

Turning to this clonotype: The germline gene is not matched at one end of the junction; a read error may be the cause. V and J are TRBV5-5 and TRBJ2-7, with 7 bases identical to TRBD1. Germline CDR1 is SGHKS and CDR2 is YYEKEE (reference sequence). The CDR3 covers 13 residues. DNA for the CDR3: TGTGCCTGCAGCATACAGGGGCCCTACGAGCAGTACTTC. Translation: CACSIQGPYEQYF.

The chain links TRBV6-5 to TRBJ2-3, with D possibly matching TRBD1 (5 bases). This CDR3 region has 14 residues. Deletions cut 8 bases from V and 0 bases from J, with 12 bases between. Per germline, CDR1 MNHEY and CDR2 SVGAGI. The CDR3 bases are TGTGCCAGCGCCGGGCAGGGAAGCACAGATACGCAGTATTTT. Encoded protein: CASAGQGSTDTQYF.

This clonotype showed up just a few times. The V call is TRBV11-3, the J call TRBJ2-2; D perhaps matches TRBD2 (5 bases). The V gene's germline CDR1 is SGHNT and CDR2 YENEEA. The CDR3 has 16 residues. Trimming shortened V by 6 bases and J by 3 bases, and 17 bases separated the two germline ends. This CDR3 reads CASSLADGGYTGELFF. CDR3 nucleotides: TGTGCCAGCAGTCTCGCCGACGGCGGGTACACCGGGGAGCTGTTTTTT.

The chain joins TRBV12-3 or TRBV12-4 to TRBJ2-4, with 7 bases lining up with TRBD2. This CDR3 has 15 amino acids. Germline trimming cut 7 bases from V and 0 bases from J; bases unmatched to any gene: 6. The CDR3 sequence is CASTPRGEAKNIQYF. CDR3 DNA: TGTGCCAGCACCCCCCGGGGGGAAGCCAAAAACATTCAGTACTTC.

This chain connects TRBV6-6 to TRBJ2-6, with D hard to call. CDR3 length: 11 amino acids. The germline gives CDR1 MNHNY, CDR2 SVGAGI (reference sequence). V was cut by 7 bases and J by 2 bases, with 0 bases left in between. As DNA, the CDR3 is TGTGCCAGCACTGGGGCCAACGTCCTGACTTTC. Translated: CASTGANVLTF.

This clonotype was counted ten times or more. J is TRBJ2-1 and V is TRBV11-2; 9 nucleotides agree with TRBD1. The germline CDR1 and CDR2 sequences are SGHAT and FQNNGV. V shed 5 bases and J 5 bases; nucleotides not matched to a gene: 10. This CDR3 is built from 16 residues. CDR3 amino acids: CASSPRNRGRDNEQFF. DNA of the CDR3: TGTGCCAGCAGCCCAAGAAACAGGGGGCGGGACAATGAGCAGTTCTTC.

V usage is TRBV7-2 and J usage is TRBJ2-7, with a possible D match to TRBD2 (5 bases). V dropped 5 bases and J dropped 1 base, with 12 bases sitting between them. The CDR3 totals 14 residues. Germline lookup yields CDR1 SGHTA and CDR2 FQGNSA. CDR3 nucleotide sequence: TGTGCCAGCAGCCCGAGGGCCTCATCCTACGAGCAGTACTTC. It codes for CASSPRASSYEQYF.

This clonotype was detected only a few times. The chain employs TRBV25-1 and TRBJ1-2; D is perhaps TRBD1 (5 bases). CDR1 is MGHDK and CDR2 is SYGVNS in the germline V gene. V lost 8 bases to trimming and J lost 4 bases, with 14 bases between them. The CDR3 contains 13 residues. The CDR3 here is CASAGGAPYGYTF. The CDR3 DNA sequence: TGTGCCAGCGCCGGAGGGGCTCCCTATGGCTACACCTTC.

The V gene is TRBV28, the J gene TRBJ1-6; maybe TRBD1 (5 bases). The CDR3 contains 11 residues. V was cut by 4 bases and J by 11 bases, with 6 bases left in between. CDR1 is MDHEN, CDR2 SYDVKM, per germline. CDR3 nucleotide sequence: TGTGCCAGCAGTTCGACAGCACCCCTCCACTTT. Protein: CASSSTAPLHF.

This clonotype appeared a few times. The chain has TRBV6-2 or TRBV6-3 and TRBJ2-6, with 9 bases identical to TRBD1. The CDR3 consists of 15 residues. Germline V CDR1 and CDR2: MNHEY, SVGEGT. With 6 bases clipped from V and 2 bases from J, the junction kept 2 bases outside the gene matches. The CDR3 DNA is TGTGCCAGCAGAAGACAGGGGGCTGGGGCCAACGTCCTGACTTTC. The encoded protein is CASRRQGAGANVLTF.

There are a few counts of this clonotype. The V and J genes are TRBV5-4 and TRBJ1-1; 7 positions agree with TRBD1. J gave up 0 bases and V 3 bases, and 5 bases lay outside the gene matches. Germline-derived CDR1 and CDR2 are SGHNT and YYREEE (reference sequence). The CDR3 is made up of 15 amino acids. The CDR3 region has the DNA TGTGCCAGCAGCTCCCGGACAGGCTTGAACACTGAAGCTTTCTTT. It codes for CASSSRTGLNTEAFF.

The CDR3 protein is CASSLDWTGRRETQYF. The CDR3 coding sequence is TGTGCCAGCAGTTTAGACTGGACAGGGAGGAGAGAGACCCAGTACTTC. The chain employs TRBV12-3 or TRBV12-4 and TRBJ2-5, with 8 nucleotides matching TRBD1. The V and J ends lost 1 base and 4 bases, in that order; junction bases with no gene match: 8. The CDR3 has 16 amino acids.